This T cell receptor (beta chain) was sequenced for a study of control samples from healthy donors and cancer patients. This clone was recorded once. Germline lookup yields CDR1 DFQATT and CDR2 SNEGSKA (reference sequence). The CDR3 has 13 residues. Trimming pared 3 bases from V and 4 bases from J, leaving 12 bases between. Libraries were prepared by immunoSEQ multiplex PCR; TCRdb keeps only in-frame clonotypes and omits some of them. The sample lists approximately 140,000 clones, around 90% occurring once. The chain employs TRBV20-1 and TRBJ1-1; D is undetermined. Material for sequencing was blood. The sequence was obtained from a man aged 18 to 29 in good health. The CDR3 sequence is CSASHGVGTEAFF. The CDR3 DNA follows: TGCAGTGCTAGTCATGGGGTAGGCACTGAAGCTTTCTTT.